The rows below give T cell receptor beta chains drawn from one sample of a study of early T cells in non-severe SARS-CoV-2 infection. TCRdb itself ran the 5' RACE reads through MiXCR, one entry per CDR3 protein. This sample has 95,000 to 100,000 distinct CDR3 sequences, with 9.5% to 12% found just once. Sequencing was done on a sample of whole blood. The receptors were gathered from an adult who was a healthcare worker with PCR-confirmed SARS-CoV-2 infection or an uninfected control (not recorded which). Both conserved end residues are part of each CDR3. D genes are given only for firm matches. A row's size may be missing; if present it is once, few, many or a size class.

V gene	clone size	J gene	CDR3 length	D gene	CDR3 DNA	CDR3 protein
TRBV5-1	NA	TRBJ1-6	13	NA	TGCGCCAGCAGCTTAAGGGGAGATTCACCCCTCCACTTT	CASSLRGDSPLHF
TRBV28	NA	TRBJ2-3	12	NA	TGTGCCAGCACCACGAATGCAGATACGCAGTATTTT	CASTTNADTQYF
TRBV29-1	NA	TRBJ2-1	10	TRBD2	TGCAGCGTTGGGGAGGGTGAGCAGTTCTTC	CSVGEGEQFF
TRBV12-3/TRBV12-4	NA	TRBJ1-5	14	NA	TGTGCCAGCAGTTCGACGGTGGAGGATCAGCCCCAGCATTTT	CASSSTVEDQPQHF
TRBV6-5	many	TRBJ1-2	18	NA	TGTGCCAGCAGTTACTCTTCCGCAGGGACCGTCGTTCTATGGGGCTACACCTTC	CASSYSSAGTVVLWGYTF
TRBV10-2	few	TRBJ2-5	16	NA	TGCGCCAGCAGTGAGTTGGGAGGGGGAGATCAAGAGACCCAGTACTTC	CASSELGGGDQETQYF
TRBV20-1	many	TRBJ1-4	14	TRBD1	TGCAGTGCTATACCAGGGGGCCTTAATGAAAAACTGTTTTTT	CSAIPGGLNEKLFF
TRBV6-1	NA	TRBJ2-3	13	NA	TGTGCCAGCAGTGAGATGGTAGCAGATACGCAGTATTTT	CASSEMVADTQYF
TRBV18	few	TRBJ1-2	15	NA	TGTGCCAGCTCACCAACTGACAGTCCCAACTATGGCTACACCTTC	CASSPTDSPNYGYTF
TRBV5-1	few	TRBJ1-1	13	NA	TGCGCCAGCAATGCCGGGGAAAACACTGAAGCTTTCTTT	CASNAGENTEAFF
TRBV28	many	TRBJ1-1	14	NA	TGTGCCAGCATGGTGTTAGTTAGGAACACTGAAGCTTTCTTT	CASMVLVRNTEAFF
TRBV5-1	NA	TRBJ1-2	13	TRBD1	TGCGCCAGCAGCTGGGACAGAAACTATGGCTACACCTTC	CASSWDRNYGYTF
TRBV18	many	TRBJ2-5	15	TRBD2	TGTGCCAGCTCACCACCGGGAGGGGTCCAAGAGACCCAGTACTTC	CASSPPGGVQETQYF
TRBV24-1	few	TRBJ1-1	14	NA	TGTGCCACCAGTGATGGGGGGCGAGGCACTGAAGCTTTCTTT	CATSDGGRGTEAFF
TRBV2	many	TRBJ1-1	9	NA	TGTGCCGGTAGCACTGAAGCTTTCTTT	CAGSTEAFF
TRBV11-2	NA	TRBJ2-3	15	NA	TGTGCCAGCAGCCCCACGGGCGGGATCACAGATACGCAGTATTTT	CASSPTGGITDTQYF
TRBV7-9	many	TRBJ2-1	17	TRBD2	TGTGCCAGCAGCTTATTCCTAGCGGGAGATGTGGGTAATGAGCAGTTCTTC	CASSLFLAGDVGNEQFF
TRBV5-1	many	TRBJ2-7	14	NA	TGCGCCAGCAGTCTGGAGGGACTCCTATACGAGCAGTACTTC	CASSLEGLLYEQYF
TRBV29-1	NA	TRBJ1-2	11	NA	TGCAGCGTTAGAGTAAGCTATGGCTACACCTTC	CSVRVSYGYTF
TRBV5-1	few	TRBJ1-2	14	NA	TGCGCCAGCAGCTTGTCAGGACCTAACTATGGCTACACCTTC	CASSLSGPNYGYTF
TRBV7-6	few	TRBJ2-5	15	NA	TGTGCCAGCAGCTTAGCGGGGGCAGGGGAAGAGACCCAGTACTTC	CASSLAGAGEETQYF
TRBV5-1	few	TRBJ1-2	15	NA	TGCGCCAGCAGCTTAGGAGGCGGCTATAACTATGGCTACACCTTC	CASSLGGGYNYGYTF
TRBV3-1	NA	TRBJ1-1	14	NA	TGTGCCAGCAGCCAGGCGGGAATCAACACTGAAGCTTTCTTT	CASSQAGINTEAFF
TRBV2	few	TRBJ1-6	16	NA	TGTGCCAGCAGTGAAGGCGAGTTCTCCTATAATTCACCCCTCCACTTT	CASSEGEFSYNSPLHF
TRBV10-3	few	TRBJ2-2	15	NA	TGTGCCATCAACTCCGGGACACTTAACACCGGGGAGCTGTTTTTT	CAINSGTLNTGELFF
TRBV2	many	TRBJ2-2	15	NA	TGTGCCAGCACCCCTACGGGAGCGAACACCGGGGAGCTGTTTTTT	CASTPTGANTGELFF
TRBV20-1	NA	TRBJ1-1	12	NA	TGCAGTGCTAGTCCTACGGGAACTGAAGCTTTCTTT	CSASPTGTEAFF
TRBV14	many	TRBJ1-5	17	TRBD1	TGTGCCAGCAGCCAAAATAAGGGGGCATTAAGCAATCAGCCCCAGCATTTT	CASSQNKGALSNQPQHF
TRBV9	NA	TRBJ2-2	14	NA	TGTGCCAGCAGCGTAGTTCCGGGGACCGGGGAGCTGTTTTTT	CASSVVPGTGELFF
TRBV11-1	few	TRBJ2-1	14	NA	TGTGCCAGCAGCAAGGACAGTTCCTACAATGAGCAGTTCTTC	CASSKDSSYNEQFF
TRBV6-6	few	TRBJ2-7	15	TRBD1	TGTGCCAGCACCCCACGCGGACAGGGAGCCTACGAGCAGTACTTC	CASTPRGQGAYEQYF
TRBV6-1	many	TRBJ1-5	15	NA	TGTGCCAGCAGTGCTCGGACAGTGGACAATCAGCCCCAGCATTTT	CASSARTVDNQPQHF
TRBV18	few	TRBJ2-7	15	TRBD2	TGTGCCAGCTCACCGGGACTAGCGGCCACCTACGAGCAGTACTTC	CASSPGLAATYEQYF
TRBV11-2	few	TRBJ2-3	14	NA	TGTGCCAGCAGCCGAGAGTTGAGCACAGATACGCAGTATTTT	CASSRELSTDTQYF
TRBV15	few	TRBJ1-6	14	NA	TGTGCCACCAGCAGAGACAGGGAGGTTTCACCCCTCCACTTT	CATSRDREVSPLHF